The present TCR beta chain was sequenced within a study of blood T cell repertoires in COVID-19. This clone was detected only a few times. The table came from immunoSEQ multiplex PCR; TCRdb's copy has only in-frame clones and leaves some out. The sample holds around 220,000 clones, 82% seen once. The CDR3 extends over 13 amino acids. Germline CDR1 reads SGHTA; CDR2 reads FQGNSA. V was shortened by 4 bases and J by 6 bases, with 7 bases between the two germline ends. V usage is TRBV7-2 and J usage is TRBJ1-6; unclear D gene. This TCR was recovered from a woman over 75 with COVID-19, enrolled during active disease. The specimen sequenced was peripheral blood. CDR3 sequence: CASSSRPNSPLHF. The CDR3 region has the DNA TGTGCCAGCAGCTCCCGTCCTAATTCACCCCTCCACTTT. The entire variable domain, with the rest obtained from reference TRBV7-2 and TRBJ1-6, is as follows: GAGVSQSPSNKVTEKGKDVELRCDPISGHTALYWYRQSLGQGLEFLIYFQGNSAPDKSGLPSDRFSAERTGGSVSTLTIQRTQQEDSAVYLCASSSRPNSPLHFGNGTRLTVT.